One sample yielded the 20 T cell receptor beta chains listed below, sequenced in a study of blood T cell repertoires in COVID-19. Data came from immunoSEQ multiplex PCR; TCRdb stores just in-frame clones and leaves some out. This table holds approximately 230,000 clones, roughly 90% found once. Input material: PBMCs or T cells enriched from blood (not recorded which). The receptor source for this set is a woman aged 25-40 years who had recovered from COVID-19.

CDR3 protein: CASSIVGLRDSYNEQFF. DNA for the CDR3: TGTGCCAGTAGTATAGTAGGTTTGAGGGACTCCTACAATGAGCAGTTCTTC. The gene calls are TRBV19 and TRBJ2-1, with a weak D call TRBD2 (5 bases). The CDR3 loop spans 17 amino acids. The ends were cut back, 1 base at V and 0 bases at J, with 13 bases in the middle. CDR1 and CDR2 (germline): LNHDA, SQIVND (reference sequence).

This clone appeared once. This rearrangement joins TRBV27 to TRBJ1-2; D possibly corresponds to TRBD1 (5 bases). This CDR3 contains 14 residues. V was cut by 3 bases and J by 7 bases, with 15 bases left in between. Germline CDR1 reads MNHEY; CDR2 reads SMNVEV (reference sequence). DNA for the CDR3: TGTGCCAGCAGTTTCCGCCTGGGGACTAGTGGCTACACCTTC. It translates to CASSFRLGTSGYTF.

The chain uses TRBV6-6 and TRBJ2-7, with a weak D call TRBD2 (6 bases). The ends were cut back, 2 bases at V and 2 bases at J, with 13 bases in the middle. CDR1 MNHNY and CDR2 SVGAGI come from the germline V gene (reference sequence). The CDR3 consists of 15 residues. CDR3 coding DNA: TGTGCCAGCAGTTACGGGACTCCCCTCACCTACGAGCAGTACTTC. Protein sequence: CASSYGTPLTYEQYF.

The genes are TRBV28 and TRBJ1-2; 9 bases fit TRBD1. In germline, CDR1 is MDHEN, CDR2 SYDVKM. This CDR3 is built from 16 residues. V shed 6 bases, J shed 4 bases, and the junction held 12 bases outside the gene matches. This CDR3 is CASSPFRGQGTYGYTF. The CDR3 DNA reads TGTGCCAGCAGCCCCTTTAGGGGACAGGGTACCTATGGCTACACCTTC.

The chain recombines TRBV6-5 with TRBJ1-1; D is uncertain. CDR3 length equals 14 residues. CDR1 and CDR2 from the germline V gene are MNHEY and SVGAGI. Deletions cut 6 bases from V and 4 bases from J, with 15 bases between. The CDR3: CASSTHPGGTEAFF. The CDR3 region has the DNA TGTGCCAGCAGCACTCACCCCGGAGGCACTGAAGCTTTCTTT.

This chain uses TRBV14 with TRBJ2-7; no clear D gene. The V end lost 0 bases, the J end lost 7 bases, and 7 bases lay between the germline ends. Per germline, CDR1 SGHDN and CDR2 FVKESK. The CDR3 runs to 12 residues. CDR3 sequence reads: CASSQDFREQYF. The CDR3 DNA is TGTGCCAGCAGCCAAGATTTCAGGGAGCAGTACTTC.

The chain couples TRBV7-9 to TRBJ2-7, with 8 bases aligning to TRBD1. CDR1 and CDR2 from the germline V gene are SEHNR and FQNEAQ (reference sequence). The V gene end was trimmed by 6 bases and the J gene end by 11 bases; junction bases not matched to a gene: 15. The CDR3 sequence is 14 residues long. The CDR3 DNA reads TGTGCCAGCAGTCTCATGACAGGGGAGAAAAGAAAGTACTTC. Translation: CASSLMTGEKRKYF.

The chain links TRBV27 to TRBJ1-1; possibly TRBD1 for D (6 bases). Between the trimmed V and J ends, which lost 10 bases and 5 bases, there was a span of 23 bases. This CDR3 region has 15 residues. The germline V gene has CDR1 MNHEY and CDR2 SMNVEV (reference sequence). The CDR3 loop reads CATSSLGGAVTEAFF. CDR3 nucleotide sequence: TGTGCCACCTCGTCGTTGGGGGGGGCAGTGACTGAAGCTTTCTTT.

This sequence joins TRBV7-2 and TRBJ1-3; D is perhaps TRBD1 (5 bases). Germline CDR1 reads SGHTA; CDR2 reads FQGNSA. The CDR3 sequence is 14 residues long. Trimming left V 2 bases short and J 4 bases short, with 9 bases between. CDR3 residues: CASSLSGRGNTIYF. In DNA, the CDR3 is TGTGCCAGCAGCTTATCAGGGCGGGGAAACACCATATATTTT.

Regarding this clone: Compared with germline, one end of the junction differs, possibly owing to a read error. The DNA of the CDR3 is TGTGCTAGCAGCTTAGAGGGGGCTAGCGGGAGTATGGAGACCCAGTACTTC. It is translated as CASSLEGASGSMETQYF. The genes are TRBV7-7 and TRBJ2-5, with 10 bases matching TRBD2. The CDR3 length is 17 residues. The V gene's germline CDR1 is SSHAT and CDR2 FNYEAQ (reference sequence).

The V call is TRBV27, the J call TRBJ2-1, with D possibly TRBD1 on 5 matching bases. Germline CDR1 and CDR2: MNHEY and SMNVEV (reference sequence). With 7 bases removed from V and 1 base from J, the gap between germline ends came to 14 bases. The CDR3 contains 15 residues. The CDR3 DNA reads TGTGCCAGCAATCTAGGGGCGGCGTCCTACAATGAGCAGTTCTTC. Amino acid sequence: CASNLGAASYNEQFF.

The CDR3 DNA reads as TGTGCCAGTAAGCCAGGGGTCTATGGCTACACCTTC. Translating gives CASKPGVYGYTF. The V and J genes are TRBV19 and TRBJ1-2, with TRBD1 as a possible D gene (6 bases). V shed 7 bases and J shed 4 bases, with 10 bases lying between them. The CDR3 sequence is 12 residues long. CDR1 and CDR2 (germline): LNHDA, SQIVND (reference sequence).

CDR3 bases: TGTGCCACCAGTGCTGCAGATACGCAGTATTTT. Translation: CATSAADTQYF. The chain combines TRBV24-1 with TRBJ2-3, with D unclear. Germline V gene sequence: CDR1 KGHDR, CDR2 SFDVKD. V was shortened by 5 bases and J by 4 bases, with 3 bases between the two germline ends. The CDR3 loop spans 11 amino acids.

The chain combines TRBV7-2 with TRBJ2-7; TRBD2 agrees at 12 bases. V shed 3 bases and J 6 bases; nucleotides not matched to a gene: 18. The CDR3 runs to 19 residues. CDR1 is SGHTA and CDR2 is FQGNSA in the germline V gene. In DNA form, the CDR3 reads TGTGCCAGCAGCTTGACCGGACTAGCGGGGACCCCGCGGGCTAGCGAGCAGTACTTC. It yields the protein CASSLTGLAGTPRASEQYF.

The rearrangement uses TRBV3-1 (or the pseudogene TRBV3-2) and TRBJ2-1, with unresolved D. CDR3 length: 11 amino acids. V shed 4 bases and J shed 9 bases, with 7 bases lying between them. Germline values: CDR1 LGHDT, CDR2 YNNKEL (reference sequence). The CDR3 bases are TGTGCCAGCAGCCTCACGGGTGAGCAGTTCTTC. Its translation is CASSLTGEQFF.

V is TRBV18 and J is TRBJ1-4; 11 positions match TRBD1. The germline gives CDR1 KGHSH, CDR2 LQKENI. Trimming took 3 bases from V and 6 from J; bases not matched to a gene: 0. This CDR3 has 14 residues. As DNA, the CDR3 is TGTGCCAGCTCACCGGGACAGGGGGATGAAAAACTGTTTTTT. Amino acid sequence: CASSPGQGDEKLFF.

CDR3 protein: CATSLGGYTDTQYF. Written as DNA, the CDR3 is TGTGCCACCAGTCTCGGGGGATACACAGATACGCAGTATTTT. This chain uses TRBV24-1 with TRBJ2-3, with a possible D match to TRBD2 (6 bases). Trimming removed 6 bases at V and 2 bases at J, with 11 bases between. The CDR3 is 14 amino acids. CDR1 KGHDR and CDR2 SFDVKD come from the germline V gene.

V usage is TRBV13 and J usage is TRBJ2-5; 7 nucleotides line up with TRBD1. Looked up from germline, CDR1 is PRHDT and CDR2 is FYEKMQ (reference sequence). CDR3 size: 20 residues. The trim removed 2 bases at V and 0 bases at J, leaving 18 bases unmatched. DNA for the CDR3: TGTGCCAGCAGCTTAAATCGACAGGGTAGGACCGTGGGTAACCAAGAGACCCAGTACTTC. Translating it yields CASSLNRQGRTVGNQETQYF.

The CDR3 loop reads CAISGGQGENKNYGYTF. The CDR3, as DNA: TGTGCCATCAGTGGCGGACAGGGCGAGAATAAAAACTATGGCTACACCTTC. The rearrangement joins TRBV10-3 to TRBJ1-2; 8 bases fit TRBD1. V shed 4 bases and J 2 bases; nucleotides not matched to a gene: 12. Per germline, CDR1 ENHRY and CDR2 SYGVKD. The CDR3 runs to 17 residues.

The CDR3 nucleotides read TGTGCCAGCAGTCCTACAGGGCTCTCCTACGAGCAGTACTTC. Its protein is CASSPTGLSYEQYF. The rearrangement links TRBV28 to TRBJ2-7; the D gene is possibly TRBD1 (6 bases). The germline CDR1 and CDR2 sequences are MDHEN and SYDVKM. CDR3 length equals 14 residues. V was cut by 5 bases and J by 0 bases, with 11 bases left in between.